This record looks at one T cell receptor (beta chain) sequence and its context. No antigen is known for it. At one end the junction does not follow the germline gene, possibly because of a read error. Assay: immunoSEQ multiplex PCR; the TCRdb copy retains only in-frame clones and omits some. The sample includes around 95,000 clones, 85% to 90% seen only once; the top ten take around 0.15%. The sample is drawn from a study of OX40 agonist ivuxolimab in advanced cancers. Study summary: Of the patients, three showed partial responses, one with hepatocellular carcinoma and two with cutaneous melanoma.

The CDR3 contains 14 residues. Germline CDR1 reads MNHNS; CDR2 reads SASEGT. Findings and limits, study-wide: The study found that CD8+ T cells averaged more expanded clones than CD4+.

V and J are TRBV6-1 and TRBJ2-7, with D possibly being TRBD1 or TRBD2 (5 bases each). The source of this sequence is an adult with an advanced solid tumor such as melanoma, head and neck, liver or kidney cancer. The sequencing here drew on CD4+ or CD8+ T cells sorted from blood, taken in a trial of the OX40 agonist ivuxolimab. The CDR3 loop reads CASSEGNRRDEQYF. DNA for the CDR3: TGTGCCAGCAGCGAAGGAAACAGGCGGGACGAGCAGTACTTC.